Listed below are T cell receptor beta chains from one sample, sequenced in a study of glioma-infiltrating T cells after dendritic cell vaccination. Produced via immunoSEQ multiplex PCR; TCRdb's table is partial and in-frame only. The table records around 78,000 clones, roughly 84% of them present only once. Source: blood, taken after dendritic cell vaccination. The source is a human donor with glioblastoma. CDR3s include the opening cysteine and the closing phenylalanine or tryptophan. A D gene is named only where the DNA matches it firmly. The size field is filled for only some rows; it gives once, few, many or a size class.

size	D	V	J	DNA	CDR3
.	.	TRBV5-1	TRBJ2-3	TGCGCCAGCAGGGCGGGATCCTCAGGAGTGAGAGATACGCAGTATTTT	CASRAGSSGVRDTQYF
.	.	TRBV12-5	TRBJ2-7	TGTGCTAGTGGTTTGGGAGTAGGAGCCTACGAGCAGTACTTC	CASGLGVGAYEQYF
few	.	TRBV2	TRBJ1-4	TGTGCCAGCAGCTACGGACAGGAAAAACTGTTTTTT	CASSYGQEKLFF
.	TRBD2	TRBV13	TRBJ2-3	TGTGCCAGCAGCATGGGACGGGGGGGCACAGATACGCAGTATTTT	CASSMGRGGTDTQYF
.	TRBD1	TRBV19	TRBJ2-3	TGTGCCAGTAAGCAGGGGGCGAAGACAGATACGCAGTATTTT	CASKQGAKTDTQYF
.	TRBD1	TRBV6-5	TRBJ2-1	TGTGCCAGCAGGCCGACAGGGGGCGTCTACAATGAGCAGTTCTTC	CASRPTGGVYNEQFF
few	.	TRBV18	TRBJ2-1	TGTGCCAGCTCACCGCAGGGGGGAGCCTACAATGAGCAGTTCTTC	CASSPQGGAYNEQFF
.	.	TRBV6-1	TRBJ1-2	TGTGCCAGCAGCCAAGCGGGCAGGACTTATGGCTACACCTTC	CASSQAGRTYGYTF
.	.	TRBV6-5	TRBJ1-1	TGTGCCAGCAGTACTGGATCTGGGGGGGCAGGGGCTTTCTTT	CASSTGSGGAGAFF
.	.	TRBV23-1	TRBJ2-4	TGCGCCAGCAGTCAAGGGGCGCGTCAGTACTTC	CASSQGARQYF
.	TRBD2	TRBV4-1	TRBJ2-1	TGCGCCAGCAGCCCTCCTCGACTAGCGGGGGCGAACAATGAGCAGTTCTTC	CASSPPRLAGANNEQFF
.	.	TRBV9	TRBJ1-1	TGTGCCAGCAGCGTAGCTCGGAACACTGAAGCTTTCTTT	CASSVARNTEAFF
.	TRBD1	TRBV5-8	TRBJ2-1	TGTGCCAGCAGCTCCCTGGGACAGGGGTCCGACAATGAGCAGTTCTTC	CASSSLGQGSDNEQFF
.	TRBD2	TRBV14	TRBJ2-3	TGTGCCAGCAGCCTTTTCACAGGCGGGGGAGATGCGCAGTATTTT	CASSLFTGGGDAQYF
once	TRBD1	TRBV6-1	TRBJ2-7	TGTGCCAGCAGACTCTCGGACAGGGTTGAATACGAGCAGTACTTC	CASRLSDRVEYEQYF
.	TRBD1	TRBV5-5	TRBJ1-4	TGTGCCAGCAGCTCACGGACAGGGGACGCAACTAATGAAAAACTGTTTTTT	CASSSRTGDATNEKLFF
.	TRBD1	TRBV7-9	TRBJ1-1	TGTGCCAGCAGCCCTGGACAGGGCCCCAACACTGAAGCTTTCTTT	CASSPGQGPNTEAFF
.	.	TRBV7-9	TRBJ1-2	TGTGCCAGCAGCTTAGCGCGGACTGGGGGCTTAGTTGGGTATGGCTACACCTTC	CASSLARTGGLVGYGYTF
.	TRBD1	TRBV6-1	TRBJ2-5	TGTGCCAGCAGTGGCCGGGACAGGAGACAAGAGACCCAGTACTTC	CASSGRDRRQETQYF
.	.	TRBV23-1	TRBJ2-7	TGCGCCAGCAGTCAACTCCAGGGGATTCGGGACGAGCAGTACTTC	CASSQLQGIRDEQYF
.	.	TRBV25-1	TRBJ2-1	TGTGCCAGCAGTCCCCGGGGGAGGAGTTCAGGCAATGAGCAGTTCTTC	CASSPRGRSSGNEQFF
.	.	TRBV16	TRBJ1-2	TGTGCCAGCAGCCAATCGGTGGGGGGTGACTATGGCTACACCTTC	CASSQSVGGDYGYTF
.	TRBD2	TRBV9	TRBJ2-5	TGTGCCAGCAGCGTAGGAGTACTAGCGGGCAACCAAGAGACCCAGTACTTC	CASSVGVLAGNQETQYF
.	.	TRBV5-1	TRBJ1-5	TGCGCCAGCAGCTTGGGGGGGCCTGGGCAGCCCCAGCATTTT	CASSLGGPGQPQHF
.	TRBD1	TRBV7-9	TRBJ1-4	TGTGCCAGCAGCTCACGACAGGGCAGGGAAAAACTGTTTTTT	CASSSRQGREKLFF
.	.	TRBV11-3	TRBJ1-2	TGTGCCAGCAGCCAACTGACTAACTATGGCTACACCTTC	CASSQLTNYGYTF
.	TRBD2	TRBV7-9	TRBJ2-1	TGTGCCAGCAGCTCCCTAGCGGATTCCTACAATGAGCAGTTCTTC	CASSSLADSYNEQFF
.	.	TRBV7-7	TRBJ2-1	TGTGCTAGCAGCTTAGACGGCTACAATGAGCAGTTCTTC	CASSLDGYNEQFF
.	.	TRBV2	TRBJ1-2	TGTGCCAGCAGTGATTGGGGAGACTATGGCTACACCTTC	CASSDWGDYGYTF
.	.	TRBV10-1	TRBJ1-1	TGCGCCAGCAGACTTACGTTGAACACTGAAGCTTTCTTT	CASRLTLNTEAFF
.	TRBD2	TRBV9	TRBJ2-3	TGTGCCAGCAGCGGGTTACTAGCGGGGGGCGGGAATACGCAGTATTTT	CASSGLLAGGGNTQYF
.	TRBD1	TRBV5-1	TRBJ1-1	TGCGCCAGCAGCTCCTCGGGACAGTTGAACACTGAAGCTTTCTTT	CASSSSGQLNTEAFF
.	.	TRBV4-1	TRBJ2-3	TGCGCCAGCAGCCCCCTGGGCACGACCTTCGATTATAGCACAGATACGCAGTATTTT	CASSPLGTTFDYSTDTQYF
.	.	TRBV7-2	TRBJ2-3	TGTGCCAGCAGCTTAGACCTAGCAACTAGCACAGATACGCAGTATTTT	CASSLDLATSTDTQYF
.	TRBD1	TRBV9	TRBJ1-1	TGTGCCAGCAGCGGCGGGACAGGCGGATTGAACACTGAAGCTTTCTTT	CASSGGTGGLNTEAFF
.	TRBD1	TRBV6-1	TRBJ1-2	TGTGCCAGCAGTTCGACAGGGTTCTATGGCTACACCTTC	CASSSTGFYGYTF
.	TRBD1	TRBV18	TRBJ1-4	TGTGCCAGCTCACCAACAAAAACCGGGACAGGGGAAGGAAAACTGTTTTTT	CASSPTKTGTGEGKLFF
.	.	TRBV19	TRBJ2-7	TGTGCCAGTAGTATAGGAGACAGGATTGCCTACGAGCAGTACTTC	CASSIGDRIAYEQYF
.	TRBD1	TRBV9	TRBJ2-7	TGTGCCAGCAGCGTTGGGACAGGGGCCTACGAGCAGTACTTC	CASSVGTGAYEQYF
once	.	TRBV7-9	TRBJ2-5	TGTGCCAGCAGCTTTGCGGGTCTGGGAGAGACCCAGTACTTC	CASSFAGLGETQYF
.	TRBD1	TRBV27	TRBJ2-2	TGTGCCAGCCAGGACAGGGGTAACACCGGGGAGCTGTTTTTT	CASQDRGNTGELFF
.	TRBD1	TRBV27	TRBJ1-1	TGTGCCAGCACAACCACAGGGGTTACCATGAACACTGAAGCTTTCTTT	CASTTTGVTMNTEAFF
.	TRBD1	TRBV4-3	TRBJ2-7	TGCGCCGGCAGTTGTGGGACAGGGAAAGGAACCTACGAGCAGTACTTC	CAGSCGTGKGTYEQYF
.	TRBD2	TRBV10-3	TRBJ2-3	TGTGCCATCAGTCAGCGGCGGACTAGCGGACTTCAGGGAGATATGCAGTATTTT	CAISQRRTSGLQGDMQYF
.	TRBD1	TRBV15	TRBJ1-5	TGTGCCACCAGCAGGCCCAGGGACAGGGCGGTCCAGCCCCAGCATTTT	CATSRPRDRAVQPQHF
.	.	TRBV7-9	TRBJ2-5	TGTGCCAGCAGCCTATCGGGTGACGGCCAAGAGACCCAGTACTTC	CASSLSGDGQETQYF
.	TRBD2	TRBV5-5	TRBJ2-7	TGTGCCAGCAGCTTGGCCGGGACTAGCGGTTACGAGCAGTACTTC	CASSLAGTSGYEQYF
.	TRBD2	TRBV9	TRBJ2-2	TGTGCCAGCAGCGTAGCGAGCGGGAGGGCCAGGACCGGGGAGCTGTTTTTT	CASSVASGRARTGELFF
.	TRBD1	TRBV18	TRBJ2-7	TGTGCCAGCGCCGGGACAGCTTACGAGCAGTACTTC	CASAGTAYEQYF
many	.	TRBV2	TRBJ1-2	TGTGCCAGCAGTGACCTCTATGGCTACACCTTC	CASSDLYGYTF
.	TRBD1	TRBV29-1	TRBJ1-2	TGCAGCGTAAAACAGGGGGCGAACTATGGCTACACCTTC	CSVKQGANYGYTF
.	.	TRBV5-1	TRBJ1-1	TGCGCCAGCAGCCCCACGGGGTACACTGAAGCTTTCTTT	CASSPTGYTEAFF
.	TRBD2	TRBV6-4	TRBJ2-1	TGTGCCAGCAGTATAGCGGGGGTGACCTACAATGAGCAGTTCTTC	CASSIAGVTYNEQFF
.	TRBD1	TRBV2	TRBJ2-5	TGTGCCAGCATCATAGGGACAGTACAAGAGACCCAGTACTTC	CASIIGTVQETQYF
few	.	TRBV7-9	TRBJ1-4	TGTGCCAGCAGCTCCATCCGGGAGCCGGAAAAACTGTTTTTT	CASSSIREPEKLFF